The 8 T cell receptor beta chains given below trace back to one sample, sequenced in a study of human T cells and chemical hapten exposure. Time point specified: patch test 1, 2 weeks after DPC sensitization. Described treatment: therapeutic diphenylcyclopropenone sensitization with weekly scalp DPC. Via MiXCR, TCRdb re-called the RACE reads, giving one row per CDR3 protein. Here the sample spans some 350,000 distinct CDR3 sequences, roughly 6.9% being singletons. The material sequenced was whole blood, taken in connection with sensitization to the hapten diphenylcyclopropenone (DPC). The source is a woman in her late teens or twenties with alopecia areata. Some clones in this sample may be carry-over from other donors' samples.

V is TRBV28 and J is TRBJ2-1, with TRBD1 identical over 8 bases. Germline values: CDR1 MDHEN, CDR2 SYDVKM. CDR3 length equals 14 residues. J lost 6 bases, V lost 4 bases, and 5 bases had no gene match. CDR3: CASSSPDRANEQFF. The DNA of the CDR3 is TGTGCCAGCAGTTCCCCGGACAGGGCCAATGAGCAGTTCTTC.

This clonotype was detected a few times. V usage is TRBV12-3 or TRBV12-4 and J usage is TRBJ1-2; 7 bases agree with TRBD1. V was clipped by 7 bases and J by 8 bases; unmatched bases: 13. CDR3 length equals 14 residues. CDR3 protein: CASTTQGRSFGYTF. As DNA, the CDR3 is TGTGCCAGCACCACACAGGGGAGGTCCTTCGGCTACACCTTC.

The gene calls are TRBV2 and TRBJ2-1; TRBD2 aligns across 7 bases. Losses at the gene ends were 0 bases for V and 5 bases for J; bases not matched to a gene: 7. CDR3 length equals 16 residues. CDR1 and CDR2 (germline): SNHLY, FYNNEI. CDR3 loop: CASSEAGLPYNNEQFF. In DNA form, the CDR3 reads TGTGCCAGCAGTGAAGCGGGACTACCATATAACAATGAGCAGTTCTTC.

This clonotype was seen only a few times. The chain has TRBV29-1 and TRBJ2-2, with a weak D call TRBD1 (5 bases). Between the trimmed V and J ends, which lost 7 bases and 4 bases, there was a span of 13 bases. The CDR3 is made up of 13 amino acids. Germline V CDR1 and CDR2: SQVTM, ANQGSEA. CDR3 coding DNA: TGCAGCGCCCGGACACAACTCACCGGGGAGCTGTTTTTT. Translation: CSARTQLTGELFF.

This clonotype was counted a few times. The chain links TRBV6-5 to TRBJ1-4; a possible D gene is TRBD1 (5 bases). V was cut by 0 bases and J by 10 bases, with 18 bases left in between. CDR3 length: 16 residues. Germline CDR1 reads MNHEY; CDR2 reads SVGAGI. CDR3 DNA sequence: TGTGCCAGCAGTTACTCTATCAGCCTACCGCAGGGAAAACTGTTTTTT. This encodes CASSYSISLPQGKLFF.

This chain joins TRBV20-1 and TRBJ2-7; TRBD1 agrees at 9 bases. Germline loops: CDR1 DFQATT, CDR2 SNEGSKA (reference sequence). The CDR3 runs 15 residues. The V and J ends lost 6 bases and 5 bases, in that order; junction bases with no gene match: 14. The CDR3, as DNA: TGCAGTGCCATCGGGCTGGTGAGGACAGGGGACGAGCAGTACTTC. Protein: CSAIGLVRTGDEQYF.

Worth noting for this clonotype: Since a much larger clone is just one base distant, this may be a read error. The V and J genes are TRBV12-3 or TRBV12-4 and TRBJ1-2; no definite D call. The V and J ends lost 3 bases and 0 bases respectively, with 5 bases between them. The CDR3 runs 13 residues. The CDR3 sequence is CASSFIANYGYTF. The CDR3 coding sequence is TGTGCCAGCAGTTTTATAGCTAACTATGGCTACACCTTC.

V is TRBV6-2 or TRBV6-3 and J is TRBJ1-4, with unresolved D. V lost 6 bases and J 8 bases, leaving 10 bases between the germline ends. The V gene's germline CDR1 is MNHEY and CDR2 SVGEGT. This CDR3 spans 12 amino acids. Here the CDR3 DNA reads TGTGCCAGCAGCATCGAGGCGGAAAAACTGTTTTTT. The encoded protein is CASSIEAEKLFF.